These 8 T cell receptor beta chains were all obtained from the same sample, sequenced in a study of blood T cell repertoires in COVID-19. Here immunoSEQ multiplex PCR was the method, and the copy in TCRdb shows in-frame clones only, minus some. Of 180,000 or so clones listed, more than 85% were seen once; the top ten hold about 0.98%. The material sequenced was peripheral blood. These receptors were collected from a man aged 18 to 30 with acute or convalescent COVID-19.

The gene calls are TRBV28 and TRBJ2-7; 8 bases line up with TRBD1. CDR1 is MDHEN and CDR2 is SYDVKM in the germline V gene. With 4 bases clipped from V and 3 bases from J, the junction kept 5 bases outside the gene matches. This CDR3 has 14 amino acids. CDR3 in DNA: TGTGCCAGCAGTTCAACGACAGGGGACTACGAGCAGTACGTC. Translation gives CASSSTTGDYEQYV.

The chain carries TRBV28 and TRBJ1-1, with D perhaps TRBD1 (6 bases). Deletions cut 5 bases from V and 2 bases from J, with 12 bases between. The CDR3 has 14 residues. Germline CDR1 MDHEN, CDR2 SYDVKM. In DNA form, the CDR3 reads TGTGCCAGCAGTAACCGACAGGTTAACACTGAAGCTTTCTTT. This translates into CASSNRQVNTEAFF.

The gene calls are TRBV30 and TRBJ2-1; TRBD1 might be the D (5 bases). The V gene lost 2 bases and the J gene lost 3 bases, with 8 bases spanning the gap. The germline gives CDR1 GTSNPN, CDR2 SVGIG (reference sequence). The length of the CDR3 is 13 residues. The CDR3: CAWSQQDYNEQFF. CDR3 nucleotides: TGTGCCTGGAGTCAACAGGACTACAATGAGCAGTTCTTC.

V is TRBV9 and J is TRBJ1-1; D ambiguous. V lost 0 bases to trimming and J lost 11 bases, with 11 bases between them. In germline, CDR1 is SGDLS, CDR2 YYNGEE. CDR3 length: 12 amino acids. The CDR3, as DNA: TGTGCCAGCAGCGTAGGTCTCGGTAAGGCTTTCTTT. Translating gives CASSVGLGKAFF.

The chain combines TRBV19 with TRBJ2-1; 11 positions agree with TRBD2. CDR1 LNHDA and CDR2 SQIVND come from the germline V gene (reference sequence). V gave up 4 bases and J gave up 10 bases; unmatched junction bases: 24. This CDR3 is 20 amino acids long. The CDR3 here is CASSRAGGQYKGSGGEEQFF. The CDR3 DNA is TGTGCCAGTAGTAGGGCCGGTGGACAGTATAAGGGTAGCGGGGGGGAGGAGCAGTTCTTC.

The chain is built from TRBV24-1 and TRBJ2-3; a possible D gene is TRBD1 (6 bases). The V end lost 5 bases, the J end lost 2 bases, and 19 bases lay between the germline ends. Germline-derived CDR1 and CDR2 are KGHDR and SFDVKD. There are 17 residues in the CDR3. This chain's CDR3 is CATSAPGRGYDTDTQYF. As DNA, the CDR3 is TGTGCCACCAGTGCCCCTGGCAGGGGCTATGACACAGATACGCAGTATTTT.

The gene calls are TRBV29-1 and TRBJ2-7; perhaps TRBD1 as D (6 bases). The CDR3 length is 11 residues. The ends were cut back, 7 bases at V and 0 bases at J, with 7 bases in the middle. Germline V lookup: CDR1 SQVTM, CDR2 ANQGSEA. For the CDR3, the DNA is TGCAGCGGGACAGACTCCTACGAGCAGTACTTC. Its translation: CSGTDSYEQYF.

The J gene is TRBJ1-4, the V gene TRBV5-1; 7 nucleotides agree with TRBD1. With 4 bases clipped from V and 8 bases from J, the junction kept 8 bases outside the gene matches. This CDR3 spans 14 amino acids. Per the germline V gene, CDR1 is SGHRS and CDR2 is YFSETQ. CDR3 residues: CASSTGTDLEKLFF. The DNA of the CDR3 is TGCGCCAGCAGCACCGGGACAGACTTAGAAAAACTGTTTTTT.